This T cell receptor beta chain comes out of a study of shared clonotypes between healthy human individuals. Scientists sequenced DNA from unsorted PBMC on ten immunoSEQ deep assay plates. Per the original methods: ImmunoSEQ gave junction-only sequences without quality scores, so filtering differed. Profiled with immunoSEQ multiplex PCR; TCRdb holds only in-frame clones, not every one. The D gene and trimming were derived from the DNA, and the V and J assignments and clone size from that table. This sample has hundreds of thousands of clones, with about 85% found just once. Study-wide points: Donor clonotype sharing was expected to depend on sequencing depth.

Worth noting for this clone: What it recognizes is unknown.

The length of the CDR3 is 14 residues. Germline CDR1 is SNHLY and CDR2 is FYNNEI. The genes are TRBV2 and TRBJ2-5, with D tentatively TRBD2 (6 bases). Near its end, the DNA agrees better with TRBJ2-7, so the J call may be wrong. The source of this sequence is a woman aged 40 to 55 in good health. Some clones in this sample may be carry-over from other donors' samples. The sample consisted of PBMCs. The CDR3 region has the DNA TGTGCCAGCAGGGGGGACTTAAACTCCTACGAGCAGTACTTC. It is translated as CASRGDLNSYEQYF.